This T cell receptor beta chain is drawn from a study of T cell changes during pregnancy in multiple sclerosis. Germline CDR1 reads SGHDT; CDR2 reads YYEEEE. V was shortened by 3 bases and J by 7 bases, with 19 bases between the two germline ends. CDR3 length: 16 residues. Produced via immunoSEQ multiplex PCR; TCRdb's table is partial and in-frame only. Of some 69,000 clones listed, roughly 91% are singletons. This receptor was taken from a female donor in good health, enrolled as a control in a pregnancy study. The V gene is TRBV5-6, the J gene TRBJ1-4; TRBD1 might be the D (5 bases). The specimen comprised peripheral blood, sampled in the second trimester of pregnancy. CDR3 bases: TGTGCCAGCAGCTGGGACTTCGGGCGGCGGGGTGAAAAACTGTTTTTT. Protein sequence: CASSWDFGRRGEKLFF.